The entry below describes one T cell receptor (beta chain). Its specific antigen is unknown. No base quality information exists; no much larger clone differs at one position. The data originate from a study of cytomegalovirus exposure and HLA in healthy donors (dated by TCRdb to about 2017). For the study in its entirety: In an earlier analysis of under 750 of the donors, less than 350 Gb of sequence data and 95 million to 130 million unique TCR beta sequences from about 190 million T cells were reported. Donor age, sex, ethnicity and CMV serostatus were compiled alongside the repertoire data. HLA typing included class I and class II loci at four-digit resolution. In an earlier analysis of 587 of the donors, high-throughput TCR beta sequencing was used to judge whether each TCR beta V gene segment behaved as functional or pseudogenic. Typing coverage differed by locus: A, B, C, DRB1 and DQB1 were typed in about 620-640 donors, DQA1 in roughly 510, DPA1 in 600 to 610, and DPB1 in approximately 450. Rather than using new phenotypic data, the later analysis identified candidate immune exposures from TCR beta sequences and from how often those sequences occurred across donors. On average, 235,054 unique TCR beta nucleotide sequences were sequenced per donor among a few hundred genotyped donors of the cohort, with around 19% of those sequences being non-productive. An early release that covered about 640 HLA-typed donors contained approximately 300 gigabases of sequencing data and about 93 million unique TCR sequences. Along with the approximately 650-subject first cohort, a separate validation cohort of over a hundred different subjects was used. The study combined high-throughput TCR immunosequencing, statistical association of individual TCRs with disease status, and machine learning to predict cytomegalovirus infection status. The genetic ancestry cluster associated with self-reported Caucasian donors included about 84% of the 300 to 450 genotyped donors. In a later genetic analysis, genome-wide SNP genotypes for about 60% of the 666 donors were used, and that subset was treated as a discovery cohort. The study used immunosequencing to profile the T cell repertoires of approximately 630 subjects and linked those repertoires to cytomegalovirus serostatus. The study aimed to test whether signatures of past pathogen exposure could be identified by cataloging public T cell receptors. Four or five DR-DQ haplotypes were handled as single units for association and clustering because linkage in the cohort was strong. All discovery cohort repertoires had been generated using a single sequencing platform. In a later analysis, previously published TCR beta repertoires from 600 to 850 donors were re-analyzed and high-resolution HLA genotyping was added so that TCR occurrence patterns could be studied.

Here is what the overall study found, with its caveats: Some IMGT-functional V segments, including TRBV6-2 and TRBV6-3, could not be distinguished by the 87-base-pair reads and were therefore excluded. Because counts were too low, about 15 rarely observed V segments, including chromosome 9 orphons, were left out of the earlier analysis of about 500 of the donors. In an earlier analysis of some 500 of the donors, most TCR beta V segments were observed in productive rearrangements about 90% or about 30% of the time, broadly matching IMGT annotations. A later genetic analysis reported fewer N-insertions in productive TCRs among donors in an Asian-associated ancestry cluster than the roughly 620-donor mean. While some public TCRs were present in many individuals, most TCR sequences turned up only very rarely across donors. Sequencing depth was assumed to be roughly uniform across donors in the presence/absence analyses, though that assumption may not hold. Because HLA typing was missing for some donors at each locus, association tests included only the typed subset. It was suggested by the authors that the approach could potentially be generalized to other disease states and immunological phenotypes. Several of the top co-occurrence clusters appeared to be linked to parvovirus B19, influenza, CMV and Epstein-Barr virus, according to a later analysis. In a later analysis, HLA-associated TCR beta chains were found to be more clonally expanded and to have lower generation probabilities than equally common non-associated chains. According to a later analysis, TCR association rates differed among HLA loci, with DRB1 alleles showing the most associated TCRs and HLA-C alleles showing the fewest. A further reported finding was that TCR beta sequences accurately predicted the HLA-A and HLA-B alleles for most subjects in the first cohort. The only immune exposure information available for the cohort was CMV serostatus. A cluster of highly shared sequence variants was judged likely to be a technical artifact of the sequencing pipeline. Specific HLA alleles were associated with 16,951 TCR beta sequences at a false discovery rate of 0.05 in a later analysis. Linkage disequilibrium might explain the correlated functional status among segregating V segments, but an unknown experimental factor could not be ruled out. In vitro tests confirmed that a few of the cytomegalovirus-associated TCR beta chains recognize cytomegalovirus antigens. When HLA alleles, especially DR and DQ, strongly co-occurred, TCR associations were difficult to assign to individual alleles. This cohort had only TCR beta chains sequenced, and the lack of alpha or paired-chain data limited which features could be detected. Cytomegalovirus status was reported to be diagnosed by the classifier with high specificity and sensitivity in both the original and validation cohorts. V-gene and J-gene trimming of TCR beta chains was associated with a missense DCLRE1C variant in a later genetic analysis, and the association was replicated in an independent cohort. The study gave a list of 150 to 200 TCR beta chains associated with cytomegalovirus. According to a later analysis, most CMV-associated TCR beta chains appeared to be HLA-restricted, and the HLA associations seemed to be driven largely by CMV exposure.

Library method: the immunoSEQ multiplex PCR assay. A mixture of 60 forward primers for TCR Vbeta segments and 13 reverse primers for TCR Jbeta segments was used in the multiplex PCR. The CDR3 region of rearranged TCR beta genes was amplified from genomic DNA by a multiplex PCR assay. The Illumina HiSeq System was used to sequence the amplified TCR beta libraries as 87-base-pair reads. Per the source publication's procedure: A later analysis tallied 75 million to 95 million unique TCR beta chains across the 666 repertoires, and some 10 million of those chains were shared by two or more donors. To remove PCR and sequencing errors, raw reads were error-corrected and collapsed into unique sequences using a nearest-neighbor algorithm that merged closely related sequences. V, D and J gene segments were assigned by aligning CDR3 sequences to IMGT reference sequences. Each retained sequence needed at least a six-nucleotide match to both a V gene segment and a J gene segment. A rearrangement was called productive if the CDR3 had no stop codons and remained in frame with V and J, and every other rearrangement was called non-productive. Following IMGT convention, CDR3 was defined as the stretch from the second conserved V-encoded cysteine to the conserved J-encoded phenylalanine. The earlier analysis of 500 to 750 of the donors excluded any sequence lacking an unambiguous match to a single V gene segment. In an earlier analysis of a few hundred of the donors, V segments were called functional above 56.7% productive rearrangements and were called segregating when the between-donor standard deviation exceeded 5%. A statistical classification framework was built to diagnose cytomegalovirus status from the catalog of TCR beta chain sequences. A later analysis assigned V and J genes by comparing TCR nucleotide sequences with IMGT/GENE-DB human TR gene sequences. Using the TCRdist pipeline, a later analysis assigned CDR3 sequences along with most-parsimonious VDJ recombination scenarios. In a later analysis, each TCR beta chain was defined by its CDR3 amino acid sequence together with its V-gene family, and reads without a unique V-gene family were excluded. In a later analysis, approximately 640 highly shared, low-generation-probability nucleotide sequences were removed to address suspected cross-contamination and a sequencing artifact. In a later analysis, a clonal expansion index was calculated for each public chain from normalized within-repertoire ranks of inferred template counts. Generation probabilities in a later analysis came from a VDJ recombination model fitted to out-of-frame rearrangements, and those results were checked against IGoR. In a later analysis, hypergeometric tests were used to score TCR-TCR, TCR-HLA and TCR-CMV co-occurrence, with a repertoire-size bias correction applied to TCR pairs. In a later analysis, false discovery rates were estimated by permuting HLA or CMV assignments 20 times. In a later analysis, co-occurring TCRs were grouped using DBSCAN, and TCRdist sequence similarity was added for clustering within HLA-allele-positive subsets. Co-occurrence clustering excluded repertoires with fewer than 30,000 or more than 120,000 public chains, plus five with anomalous nucleotide sharing. Drawn from immuneACCESS, this table holds only the in-frame rearrangements with V and J called that TCRdb kept. Clones are partly lost; checked studies trace under half to an unresolved V gene and leave the rest unexplained. For V, J and clone size, that table is used; D and trimming come from the DNA. The sample contains 95,000 to 150,000 clones, around two thirds of them found a single time. The ten largest clones represent approximately 8.5% of the sample.

The cohort consisted of approximately 670 healthy bone marrow donors. Cohort members were all nominally healthy when sampled, although unrecorded immune exposures were likely present. The donor was CMV seropositive and belonged to the group of 270 or so seropositive cohort members. Each donor provided a peripheral blood sample, and peripheral blood mononuclear cells were used for TCR beta sequencing. Genomic DNA extraction from the blood cell samples was performed with the Qiagen DNeasy Blood Extraction Kit. Trimming leaves V shorter by 3 bases and J shorter by 8 bases, with the junction holding 9 bases beyond the gene matches. Based on the germline V gene (reference sequence), the CDR1 and CDR2 sequences are GTSNPN and SVGIG. From cysteine to phenylalanine, the CDR3 is 13 amino acids long. Only the CDR3 portion is preserved as DNA: 39 bases, with reading frame beginning at the first base.

The specimen sequenced was PBMCs. This TCR was sampled from a woman aged 40-49 years in good health and CMV-seropositive. The receptor chain draws on TRBV30 and TRBJ1-2, and 7 bases in between align with TRBD1. The CDR3 region has the sequence CAWRKEGASGYTF. The nucleotide sequence is TGTGCCTGGAGGAAGGAGGGGGCCTCGGGCTACACCTTC.